This TCR beta chain was recovered during a study of a mutant IDH1 vaccine in newly diagnosed glioma. Regarding the study as a whole: Pseudoprogression appears to have had no connection to changes in top peripheral T cell clonotypes.

Germline V gives CDR1 SGDLS, CDR2 YYNGEE. Trimming removed 2 bases from V and 6 bases from J, with 15 bases in between. The CDR3 is 15 amino acids. As for time point: baseline, week 1 (first vaccination visit). The treatment was: pre-vaccination baseline after standard-of-care therapy. This clone has a handful of counts. The target antigen is unknown. The table came from immunoSEQ multiplex PCR; TCRdb's copy has only in-frame clones and leaves some out. The table shows around 89,000 clones, with 83% occurring only once. This TCR derives from a woman between 45 and 60 years old with glioma. The rearrangement links TRBV9 to TRBJ2-1; D may be TRBD2 (6 bases). The material sequenced was PBMCs, taken from a glioma patient treated with radiotherapy, temozolomide or both. CDR3 nucleotide sequence: TGTGCCAGCAGCGTGTCAGCGGGCCTACTCAATGAGCAGTTCTTC. Its translation: CASSVSAGLLNEQFF. Combining the CDR3 with reference TRBV9 and TRBJ2-1 gives the whole variable domain DSGVTQTPKHLITATGQRVTLRCSPRSGDLSVYWYQQSLDQGLQFLIQYYNGEERAKGNILERFSAQQFPDLHSELNLSSLELGDSALYFCASSVSAGLLNEQFFGPGTRLTVL.